This TCR beta chain was sequenced in a study of identical twins. MiXCR, run by TCRdb on the 5' RACE reads, gives a single entry per CDR3 protein. The data contain approximately 630,000 distinct CDR3 sequences, just over 7% of them singletons. CDR3 size: 13 residues. Germline-derived CDR1 and CDR2 are SGHVS and FQNEAQ. V was trimmed by 4 bases and J by 6 bases, leaving 9 bases between them. This sample was shared with a second study, whose subject was yellow fever vaccine responses in identical twins.

This TCR was sampled from a woman younger than 35 in good health. The rearrangement links TRBV7-8 to TRBJ2-2, with D tentatively TRBD1 or TRBD2 (6 bases each). Source material: PBMCs. This CDR3 reads CASSYRGPGELFF. CDR3 coding DNA: TGTGCCAGCAGCTACCGGGGGCCCGGGGAGCTGTTTTTT.